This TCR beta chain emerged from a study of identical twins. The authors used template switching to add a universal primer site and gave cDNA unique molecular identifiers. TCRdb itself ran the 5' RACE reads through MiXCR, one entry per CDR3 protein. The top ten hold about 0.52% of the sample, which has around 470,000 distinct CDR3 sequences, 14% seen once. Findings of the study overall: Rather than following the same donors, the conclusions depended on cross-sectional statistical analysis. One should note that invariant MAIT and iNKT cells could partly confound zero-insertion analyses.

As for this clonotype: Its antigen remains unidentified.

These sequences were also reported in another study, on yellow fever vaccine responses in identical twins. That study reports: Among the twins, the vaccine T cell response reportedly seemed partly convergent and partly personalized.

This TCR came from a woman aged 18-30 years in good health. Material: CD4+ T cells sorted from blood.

CDR3 sequence reads: CASSHWTGGVTDTQYF. The CDR3 nucleotides are TGTGCCAGCAGCCACTGGACAGGGGGAGTCACAGATACGCAGTATTTT. V usage is TRBV12-3 or TRBV12-4 and J usage is TRBJ2-3, with 10 bases lining up with TRBD1. The length of the CDR3 is 16 residues. Unmatched junction bases numbered 8, after V lost 6 bases and J lost 2 bases.